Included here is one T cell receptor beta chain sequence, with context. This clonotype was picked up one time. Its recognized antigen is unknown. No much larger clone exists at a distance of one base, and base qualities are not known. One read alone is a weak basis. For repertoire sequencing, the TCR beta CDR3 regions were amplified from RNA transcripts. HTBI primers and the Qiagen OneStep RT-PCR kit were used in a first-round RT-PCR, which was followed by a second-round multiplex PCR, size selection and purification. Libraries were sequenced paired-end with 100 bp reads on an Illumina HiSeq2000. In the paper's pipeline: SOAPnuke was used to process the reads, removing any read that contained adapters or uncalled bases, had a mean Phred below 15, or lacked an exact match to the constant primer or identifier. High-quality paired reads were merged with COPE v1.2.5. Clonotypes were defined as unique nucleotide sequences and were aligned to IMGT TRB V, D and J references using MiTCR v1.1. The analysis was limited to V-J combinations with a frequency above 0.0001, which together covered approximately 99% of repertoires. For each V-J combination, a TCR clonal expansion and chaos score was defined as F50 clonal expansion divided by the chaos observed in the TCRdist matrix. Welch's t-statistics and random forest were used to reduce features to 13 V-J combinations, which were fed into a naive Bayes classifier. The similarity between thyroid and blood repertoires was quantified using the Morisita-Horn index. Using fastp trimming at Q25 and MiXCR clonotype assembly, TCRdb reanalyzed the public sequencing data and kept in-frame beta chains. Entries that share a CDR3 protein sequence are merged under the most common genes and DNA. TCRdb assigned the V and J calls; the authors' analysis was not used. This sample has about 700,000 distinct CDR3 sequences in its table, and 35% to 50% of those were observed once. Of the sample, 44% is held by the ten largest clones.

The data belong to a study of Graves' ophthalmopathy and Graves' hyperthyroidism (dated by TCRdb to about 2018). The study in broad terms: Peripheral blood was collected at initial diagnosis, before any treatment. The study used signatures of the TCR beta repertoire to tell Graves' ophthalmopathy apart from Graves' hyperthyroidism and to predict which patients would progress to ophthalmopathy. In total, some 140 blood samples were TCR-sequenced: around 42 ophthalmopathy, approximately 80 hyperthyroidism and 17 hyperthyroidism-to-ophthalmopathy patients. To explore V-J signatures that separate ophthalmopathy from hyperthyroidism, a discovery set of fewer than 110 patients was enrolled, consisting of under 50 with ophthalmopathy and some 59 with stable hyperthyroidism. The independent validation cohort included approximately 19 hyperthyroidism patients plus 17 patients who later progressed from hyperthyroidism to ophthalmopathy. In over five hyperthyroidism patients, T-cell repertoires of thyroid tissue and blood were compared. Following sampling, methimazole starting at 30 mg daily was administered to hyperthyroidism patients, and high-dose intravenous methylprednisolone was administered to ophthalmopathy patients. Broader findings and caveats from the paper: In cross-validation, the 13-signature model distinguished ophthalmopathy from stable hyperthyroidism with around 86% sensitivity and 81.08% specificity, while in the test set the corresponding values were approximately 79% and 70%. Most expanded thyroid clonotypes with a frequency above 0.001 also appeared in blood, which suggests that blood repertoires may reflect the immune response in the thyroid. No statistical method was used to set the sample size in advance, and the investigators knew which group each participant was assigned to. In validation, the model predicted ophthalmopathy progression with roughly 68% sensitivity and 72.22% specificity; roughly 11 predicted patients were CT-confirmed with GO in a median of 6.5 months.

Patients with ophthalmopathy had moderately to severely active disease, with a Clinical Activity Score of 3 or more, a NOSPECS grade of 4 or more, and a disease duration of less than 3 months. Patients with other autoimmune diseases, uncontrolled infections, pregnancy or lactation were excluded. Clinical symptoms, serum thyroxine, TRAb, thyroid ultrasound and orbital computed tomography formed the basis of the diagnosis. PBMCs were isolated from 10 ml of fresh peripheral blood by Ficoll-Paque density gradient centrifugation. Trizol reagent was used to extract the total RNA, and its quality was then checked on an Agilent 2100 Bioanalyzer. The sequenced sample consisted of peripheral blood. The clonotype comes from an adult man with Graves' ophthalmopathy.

The bases are TGTGCCAGCAGTCCTAGCGGGAGATGGACCGGGGAGCTGTTTTTT. Its translation reads: CASSPSGRWTGELFF. The chain employs TRBV2 and TRBJ2-2, with 10 junctional bases fitting TRBD2. Compared with germline, V lacks 5 bases and J lacks 5 bases; bases without a gene match: 5. The CDR3 runs 15 amino acids, cysteine and phenylalanine included. Of the read, only the CDR3 DNA is kept; its 45 bases are in frame from base 1. As encoded in the germline V gene, CDR1 is SNHLY while CDR2 is FYNNEI.